One sample yielded the 23 T cell receptor beta chains listed below, sequenced in a study of cytomegalovirus exposure and HLA in healthy donors. Use of 60 Vbeta and 13 Jbeta primers characterized the PCR. Sequencing was performed with immunoSEQ multiplex PCR; in TCRdb, only in-frame clones are kept and a portion is missing. This sample has tens of thousands of clones, with about 72% found just once. Sequences were obtained from PBMCs. These receptors originate from a man aged 25-45 years in good health and CMV-seronegative.

The chain carries TRBV5-1 and TRBJ1-1; 7 nucleotides line up with TRBD1. The CDR3 has 14 amino acids. Trimming cost V 4 bases and J 1 base; bases outside gene matches: 4. The germline gives CDR1 SGHRS, CDR2 YFSETQ. The CDR3 DNA reads as TGCGCCAGCAGCCACAGGGGAGAGAACACTGAAGCTTTCTTT. Protein product: CASSHRGENTEAFF.

The chain recombines TRBV25-1 with TRBJ2-7, with D possibly being TRBD1 (6 bases). Germline V gene lookup returns CDR1 MGHDK and CDR2 SYGVNS. V dropped 5 bases and J dropped 0 bases, with 14 bases sitting between them. There are 15 residues in the CDR3. This chain's CDR3 is CASSPVDRSSYEQYF. The CDR3 DNA is TGTGCCAGCAGTCCCGTCGACAGGAGCTCCTACGAGCAGTACTTC.

The chain combines TRBV4-1 with TRBJ2-5; the match to TRBD1 covers 10 bases. Germline trimming cut 0 bases from V and 5 bases from J; bases unmatched to any gene: 3. This CDR3 is 15 amino acids long. CDR1 and CDR2 from the germline V gene are MGHRA and YSYEKL. In DNA form, the CDR3 reads TGCGCCAGCAGCCAAGAGGACAGGGGGAGGGAGACCCAGTACTTC. Translation: CASSQEDRGRETQYF.

The rearrangement links TRBV27 to TRBJ1-5; 7 nucleotides align to TRBD1. CDR3 size: 14 residues. CDR1 is MNHEY, CDR2 SMNVEV, per germline (reference sequence). V was pared by 2 bases and J by 7 bases, with 5 bases of the junction left unmatched. CDR3 loop: CASSLKQGTQPQHF. DNA for the CDR3: TGTGCCAGCAGTTTAAAACAGGGGACGCAGCCCCAGCATTTT.

This clone was counted once. The rearrangement links TRBV7-9 to TRBJ2-7, with 7 bases fitting TRBD1. Germline CDR1 SEHNR, CDR2 FQNEAQ (reference sequence). Unmatched junction bases numbered 6, after V lost 5 bases and J lost 5 bases. The CDR3 extends over 13 amino acids. Written as DNA, the CDR3 is TGTGCCAGCAGCATCACAGGGGTAGACGAGCAGTACTTC. As protein: CASSITGVDEQYF.

In its sample, this clone was seen once. This chain joins TRBV4-3 and TRBJ2-7; TRBD1 agrees at 9 bases. Per germline, CDR1 LGHNA and CDR2 YSLEER. The ends lost 5 bases at V and 2 bases at J; junction bases unmatched: 4. CDR3 length: 14 residues. The CDR3 sequence is CASSRDRVAYEQYF. The CDR3 region has the DNA TGCGCCAGCAGCAGGGACAGGGTGGCCTACGAGCAGTACTTC.

V gene TRBV27 combines with J gene TRBJ2-7; tentatively, D is TRBD2 (6 bases). The CDR3 is 14 amino acids. Per the germline V gene, CDR1 is MNHEY and CDR2 is SMNVEV (reference sequence). The V and J ends lost 2 bases and 2 bases respectively, with 10 bases between them. In DNA form, the CDR3 reads TGTGCCAGCAGTTTAGGGGGGACCCCCTACGAGCAGTACTTC. Amino acids: CASSLGGTPYEQYF.

This CDR3 reads CASSLSQRGRGNTEAFF. CDR3 nucleotide sequence: TGTGCCAGCAGCTTATCTCAGCGGGGCAGGGGTAACACTGAAGCTTTCTTT. The chain joins TRBV11-3 to TRBJ1-1, with D possibly being TRBD1 (6 bases). Trimming took 2 bases from V and 2 from J, leaving 18 bases between them. The germline V gene has CDR1 SGHNT and CDR2 YENEEA. The CDR3 length is 17 residues.

Here the CDR3 reads CASSPLGTSSYEQYF. The CDR3 DNA reads as TGTGCCAGCTCACCCCTGGGGACTTCCTCCTACGAGCAGTACTTC. This chain links TRBV18 with TRBJ2-7, with D perhaps matching TRBD2 (6 bases). From germline, CDR1 is KGHSH and CDR2 LQKENI. Trimming cost V 3 bases and J 0 bases, with 12 bases left between them. The CDR3 sequence is 15 residues long. The full variable domain, in which reference TRBV18 and TRBJ2-7 provide the parts outside the CDR3, is NAGVMQNPRHLVRRRGQEARLRCSPMKGHSHVYWYRQLPEEGLKFMVYLQKENIIDESGMPKERFSAEFPKEGPSILRIQQVVRGDSAAYFCASSPLGTSSYEQYFGPGTRLTVT.

The chain links TRBV7-6 to TRBJ1-1; TRBD1 might be the D (6 bases). The germline V gene has CDR1 SGHVS and CDR2 FNYEAQ. V lost 5 bases to trimming and J lost 1 base, with 14 bases between them. The CDR3 has 15 amino acids. As DNA, the CDR3 is TGTGCCAGCAGCCCGGACAGTTCAGCGAACACTGAAGCTTTCTTT. Translated: CASSPDSSANTEAFF.

The V call is TRBV29-1, the J call TRBJ1-1; D unclear. V was trimmed by 4 bases and J by 7 bases, leaving 10 bases between them. CDR1 is SQVTM and CDR2 is ANQGSEA in the germline V gene. The CDR3 length is 11 residues. The CDR3 here is CSVVRGNEAFF. For the CDR3, the DNA is TGCAGCGTTGTTAGAGGGAATGAAGCTTTCTTT. The full variable domain, rest sourced from reference TRBV29-1 and TRBJ1-1, is SAVISQKPSRDICQRGTSLTIQCQVDSQVTMMFWYRQQPGQSLTLIATANQGSEATYESGFVIDKFPISRPNLTFSTLTVSNMSPEDSSIYLCSVVRGNEAFFGQGTRLTVV.

The V and J genes are TRBV5-1 and TRBJ1-3; TRBD1 agrees at 7 bases. Per the germline V gene, CDR1 is SGHRS and CDR2 is YFSETQ. The V segment lost 4 bases and the J segment 0 bases; nucleotides outside the gene matches: 4. The CDR3 totals 15 residues. The DNA for the CDR3 is TGCGCCAGCAGCGAGGGACAGCTCTCTGGAAACACCATATATTTT. Protein: CASSEGQLSGNTIYF.

CDR3 bases: TGCGCCAGCAGTGGAGGTGCGGGAGTCTACGAGCAGTACTTC. This sequence encodes CASSGGAGVYEQYF. V and J are TRBV10-1 and TRBJ2-7; 7 bases agree with TRBD2. The ends lost 4 bases at V and 3 bases at J; junction bases unmatched: 6. The CDR3 loop spans 14 amino acids. Germline lookup yields CDR1 WNHNN and CDR2 SYGVQD (reference sequence).

This rearrangement joins TRBV27 to TRBJ1-1; D may be TRBD1 (5 bases). Trimming pared 5 bases from V and 6 bases from J, leaving 7 bases between. The CDR3 has 11 residues. Germline loops: CDR1 MNHEY, CDR2 SMNVEV (reference sequence). The CDR3 DNA follows: TGTGCCAGCAGTGGACACTCTGAAGCTTTCTTT. Its translation: CASSGHSEAFF.

The count of this clone is one. The J gene is TRBJ1-2, the V gene TRBV11-2; TRBD1 matches at 9 bases. Per germline, CDR1 SGHAT and CDR2 FQNNGV. This CDR3 has 16 amino acids. Losses at the gene ends were 4 bases for V and 1 base for J; bases not matched to a gene: 7. CDR3 sequence reads: CASSSGTGIFNYGYTF. CDR3 nucleotide sequence: TGTGCCAGCAGCTCCGGGACAGGGATTTTTAACTATGGCTACACCTTC. The full variable domain, rest sourced from reference TRBV11-2 and TRBJ1-2, is EAGVAQSPRYKIIEKRQSVAFWCNPISGHATLYWYQQILGQGPKLLIQFQNNGVVDDSQLPKDRFSAERLKGVDSTLKIQPAKLEDSAVYLCASSSGTGIFNYGYTFGSGTRLTVV.

The gene calls are TRBV19 and TRBJ1-1; D perhaps matches TRBD1 (5 bases). The V end was cut by 5 bases, the J end by 0 bases, with 10 bases between. The length of the CDR3 is 14 residues. In germline, CDR1 is LNHDA, CDR2 SQIVND (reference sequence). CDR3 amino acids: CASSWGGLNTEAFF. The CDR3 coding sequence is TGTGCCAGTAGTTGGGGGGGACTGAACACTGAAGCTTTCTTT. Variable domain in full (rest from reference TRBV19 and TRBJ1-1): DGGITQSPKYLFRKEGQNVTLSCEQNLNHDAMYWYRQDPGQGLRLIYYSQIVNDFQKGDIAEGYSVSREKKESFPLTVTSAQKNPTAFYLCASSWGGLNTEAFFGQGTRLTVV.

The genes are TRBV27 and TRBJ1-2; D remains unclear. The CDR3 runs 15 residues. Germline V gene data show CDR1 as MNHEY and CDR2 as SMNVEV (reference sequence). V gave up 4 bases and J gave up 7 bases, with 19 bases separating them. CDR3 in DNA: TGTGCCAGCAGTTCAACCCCGGTTCGGGTGGGTGGCTACACCTTC. This gives the protein CASSSTPVRVGGYTF.

The sample holds a few counts of this clone. V gene TRBV5-5 combines with J gene TRBJ1-1; D remains unclear. V was clipped by 1 base and J by 3 bases, with 10 bases between them. The CDR3 covers 14 residues. CDR1 is SGHKS and CDR2 is YYEKEE in the germline V gene (reference sequence). The CDR3 is CASSLLRTDTEAFF. The CDR3 region has the DNA TGTGCCAGCAGCTTGTTACGAACTGACACTGAAGCTTTCTTT.

The J gene is TRBJ2-1, the V gene TRBV9; 9 bases map to TRBD1. The CDR3 is made up of 15 amino acids. In germline, CDR1 is SGDLS, CDR2 YYNGEE. The trim removed 4 bases at V and 7 bases at J, leaving 9 bases unmatched. In DNA, the CDR3 is TGTGCCAGCAGCCCAGGACAGGGGACAGGTAATGAGCAGTTCTTC. Residues: CASSPGQGTGNEQFF.

The chain couples TRBV10-1 to TRBJ2-1, with 7 bases that match TRBD1. The junction had 8 bases not matched to a gene; V was cut back by 6 bases and J by 3 bases. The CDR3 spans 15 residues. In germline, CDR1 is WNHNN, CDR2 SYGVQD (reference sequence). The CDR3 region has the DNA TGCGCCAGCAGCACAGACAGGGACGACTACAATGAGCAGTTCTTC. Its translation: CASSTDRDDYNEQFF.

The chain combines TRBV5-1 with TRBJ1-4; 9 bases fit TRBD1. V trimming: 4 bases; J trimming: 3 bases; junction bases outside the gene matches: 4. The CDR3 length is 15 residues. The germline V gene has CDR1 SGHRS and CDR2 YFSETQ. The CDR3 loop reads CASSGGDRANEKLFF. CDR3 sequence (DNA): TGCGCCAGCAGCGGGGGGGACAGGGCTAATGAAAAACTGTTTTTT.

V is TRBV5-1 and J is TRBJ2-3, with D perhaps matching TRBD2 (6 bases). Germline CDR1 is SGHRS and CDR2 is YFSETQ. Deletions cut 0 bases from V and 1 base from J, with 9 bases between. The CDR3 runs 15 residues. DNA for the CDR3: TGCGCCAGCAGCTTGGGGGGGGTGGGCACAGATACGCAGTATTTT. Translation: CASSLGGVGTDTQYF.

J is TRBJ1-5 and V is TRBV18; D might be TRBD1 (6 bases). CDR1 KGHSH and CDR2 LQKENI come from the germline V gene. With 6 bases removed from V and 5 bases from J, the gap between germline ends came to 14 bases. This CDR3 contains 14 residues. The CDR3 loop is CASSDTGIHQPQHF. CDR3 sequence (DNA): TGTGCCAGCTCGGACACAGGGATCCATCAGCCCCAGCATTTT.